This T cell receptor beta chain was obtained from a study of memory CD4+ T cells and cytomegalovirus serostatus. Single viable CD3+CD4+CD8-CD45RO+ cells were sorted as the memory CD4+ T cells. A single count supports this clone. Sequencing was performed with immunoSEQ multiplex PCR; in TCRdb, only in-frame clones are kept and a portion is missing. The sample shows about 44,000 clones, less than 85% of them seen only once. CDR1 is LNHDA and CDR2 is SQIVND in the germline V gene (reference sequence). After removal of 3 bases from V and 10 bases from J, the junction contained 6 bases not matched to a gene. The CDR3 extends over 15 amino acids.

The chain uses TRBV19 and TRBJ1-6; the match to TRBD1 covers 10 bases. The receptor was isolated from an adult in good health and CMV-seronegative. Material: memory CD4+ T cells from blood. In nucleotides, the CDR3 is TGTGCCAGTAGTATGGGGACAGGGGCAGGGTCACCCCTCCACTTT. It is translated as CASSMGTGAGSPLHF.